This TCR beta chain comes out of a study of T cell responses to AZD1222 COVID-19 vaccine. Regarding the study as a whole: Seropositive AZD1222 recipients at baseline numbered only six or seven. Regions 160-218 and 743-854 held dominance among vaccine-associated CD4 TCRs, which spanned spike. White British ancestry dominated among donors, who included more females, and clonal diversity was possibly underestimated. Unmutated variant regions are reportedly the target of nearly half of TCRs that are spike-specific.

On this clone itself: Its antigen is still unknown.

The table came from immunoSEQ multiplex PCR; TCRdb's copy has only in-frame clones and leaves some out. The table includes about 150,000 clones, about 87% detected once. The CDR3 spans 16 residues. Looked up from germline, CDR1 is MNHEY and CDR2 is SMNVEV (reference sequence). V was clipped by 7 bases and J by 4 bases, with 22 bases between them. The origin of this receptor is an adult in good health. The input for sequencing was peripheral blood, taken on day 0 of AZD1222 vaccination. The chain combines TRBV27 with TRBJ1-1, with TRBD1 as a possible D gene (5 bases). The CDR3 sequence is CASTRTGQVRGTEAFF. CDR3 in DNA: TGTGCCAGCACACGGACGGGGCAGGTGCGCGGCACTGAAGCTTTCTTT.